This TCR beta chain is from a study of T-cell memory formation after mild COVID-19. TCRdb passed the 5' RACE reads through MiXCR, listing each CDR3 protein once. The top ten hold around 9.2% of the sample, which has fewer than 650,000 distinct CDR3 sequences, about 20% seen once. The specimen sequenced was PBMCs or a T cell subset sorted from them (not recorded which). The source is an adult woman who had mild COVID-19 (a few samples of this study predate the infection). Cell type and time point are not known.

The CDR3 DNA follows: TGTGCCAGCAGTCCGCTGGGAGATCGACGGGGGAACACTGAAGCTTTCTTT. It encodes CASSPLGDRRGNTEAFF. The chain combines TRBV12-3 or TRBV12-4 with TRBJ1-1; D gene ambiguous. The CDR3 is made up of 17 amino acids. The ends were cut back, 5 bases at V and 1 base at J, with 20 bases in the middle.